This T cell receptor beta chain emerged from a study of tumor-infiltrating lymphocytes in localized non-small cell lung cancer. About the study: Some samples were collected after neoadjuvant chemotherapy; smokers, never-smokers and several histologies were included. Resected tumor was paired with non-adjacent uninvolved lung from the same patient. Broader study findings: Higher tumor T cell infiltration than in uninvolved lung was supported by TCRbeta sequencing. Not all patients were TCR sequenced, owing to tissue quantity.

CDR3 length equals 15 residues. The V gene's germline CDR1 is MNHEY and CDR2 SMNVEV (reference sequence). The V end was cut by 7 bases, the J end by 0 bases, with 13 bases between. As regards this clone: Its cognate antigen is unknown.

The assay was immunoSEQ multiplex PCR, and TCRdb's table has in-frame clones only and misses some. The table records approximately 12,000 clones, 60% to 85% of them present only once. The sequencing input was lung tumor tissue. The chain uses TRBV27 and TRBJ1-5, with D perhaps TRBD1 (5 bases). The TCR comes from a human donor with non-small cell lung cancer. The CDR3 coding sequence is TGTGCCAGCAAAAGGGACGGCTATAGCAATCAGCCCCAGCATTTT. Protein product: CASKRDGYSNQPQHF.